This T cell receptor beta chain was captured in a study of Ad26.COV2.S vaccination and SARS-CoV-2 variants. About the research overall: The study gave Ad26.COV2.S intramuscularly, once or twice 56 days apart.

Profiled with immunoSEQ multiplex PCR; TCRdb holds only in-frame clones, not every one. The sample yields roughly 410,000 clones, about four fifths seen once. Overall study results and limits: Breadth of non-spike TCRs did not differ between vaccinees and placebo recipients.

As to this clone: As yet, its antigen is unknown.

Stated treatment: some 20 received Ad26.COV2.S at low or high dose, single or two shots; about 5 received placebo; per-sample allocation not given. Specimens were obtained on day 63 following the first vaccine or placebo injection. Recruitment in Boston yielded a donor of adult age, 18-55 years. Participants' vaccine, an Ad26 vector, delivered Wuhan-strain SARS-CoV-2 spike. The receptor's source is a person aged 18-65 years who received the Ad26.COV2.S COVID-19 vaccine or a placebo. The specimen comprised peripheral blood, sampled in a trial of Ad26.COV2.S vaccine versus placebo.

This CDR3 reads CASSSGQVAEKLFF. The CDR3 DNA is TGTGCCAGCAGCTCGGGACAGGTTGCTGAAAAACTGTTTTTT. V and J are TRBV5-4 and TRBJ1-4; TRBD1 matches 8 bases. CDR1 and CDR2 from the germline V gene are SGHNT and YYREEE (reference sequence). Trimming cost V 3 bases and J 7 bases; bases outside gene matches: 5. The length of the CDR3 is 14 residues. Full variable domain (rest looked up from reference TRBV5-4 and TRBJ1-4): ETGVTQSPTHLIKTRGQQVTLRCSSQSGHNTVSWYQQALGQGPQFIFQYYREEENGRGNFPPRFSGLQFPNYSSELNVNALELDDSALYLCASSSGQVAEKLFFGSGTQLSVL.